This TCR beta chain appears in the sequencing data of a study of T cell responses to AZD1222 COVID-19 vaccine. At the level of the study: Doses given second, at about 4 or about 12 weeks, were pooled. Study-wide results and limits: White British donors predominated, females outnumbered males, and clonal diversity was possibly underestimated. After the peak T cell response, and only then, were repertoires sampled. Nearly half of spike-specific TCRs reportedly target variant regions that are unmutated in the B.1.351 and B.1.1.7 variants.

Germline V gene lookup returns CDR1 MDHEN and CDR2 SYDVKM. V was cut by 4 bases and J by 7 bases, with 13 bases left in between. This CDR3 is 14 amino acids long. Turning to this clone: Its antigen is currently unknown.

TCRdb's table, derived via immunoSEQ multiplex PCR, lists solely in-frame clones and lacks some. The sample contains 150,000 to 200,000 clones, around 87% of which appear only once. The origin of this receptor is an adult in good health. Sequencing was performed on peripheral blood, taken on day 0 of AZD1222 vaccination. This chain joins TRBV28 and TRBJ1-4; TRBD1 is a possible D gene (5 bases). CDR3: CASSSRQMVEKLFF. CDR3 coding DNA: TGTGCCAGCAGTTCCCGACAGATGGTTGAAAAACTGTTTTTT.